This TCR beta chain appears in the sequencing data of a study of blood T cells in healthy people across ages. PCR was performed a second time for about 7 to 12 cycles using a sample-barcoded 5' primer and a J-beta primer mix. Each cDNA was tagged by a template-switch adaptor containing 12 random nucleotides. TCRdb reprocessed the 5' RACE reads via MiXCR and lists one record per CDR3 protein. Altogether approximately 600,000 distinct CDR3 sequences are present, 58% being singletons, with the ten largest covering roughly 34%. With respect to this clonotype: Its target is not known.

Study-level results: Donor CMV status was unknown, possibly confounding expanded clonotype changes. Higher diversity, along with more naive CD4+ cells, distinguished long-lived donors from aged donors. Older age went with lower TCR beta diversity per million T cells, in a roughly linear way.

The sequence derives from a man aged 55 to 70 in good health. The sample comprised blood.

The CDR3 coding sequence is TGTGCCAGCAGCCGACCGAGCTACGAGCAGTACTTC. It codes for CASSRPSYEQYF. This sequence joins TRBV5-5 and TRBJ2-7; D not resolved. The CDR3 spans 12 residues. V gave up 4 bases and J gave up 3 bases, with 8 bases separating them. Per germline, CDR1 SGHKS and CDR2 YYEKEE (reference sequence).